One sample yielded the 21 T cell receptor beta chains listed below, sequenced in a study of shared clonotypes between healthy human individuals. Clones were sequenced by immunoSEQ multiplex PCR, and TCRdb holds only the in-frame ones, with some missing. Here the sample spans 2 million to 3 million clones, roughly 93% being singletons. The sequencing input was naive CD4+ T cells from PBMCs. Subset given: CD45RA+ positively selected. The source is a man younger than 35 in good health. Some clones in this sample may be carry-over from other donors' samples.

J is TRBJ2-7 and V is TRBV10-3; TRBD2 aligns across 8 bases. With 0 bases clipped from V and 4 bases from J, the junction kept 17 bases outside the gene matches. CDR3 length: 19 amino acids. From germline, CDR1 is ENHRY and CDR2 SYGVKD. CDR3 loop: CAISESVSLAAGMGYEQYF. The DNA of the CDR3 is TGTGCCATCAGTGAGTCGGTTTCACTAGCGGCCGGGATGGGTTACGAGCAGTACTTC.

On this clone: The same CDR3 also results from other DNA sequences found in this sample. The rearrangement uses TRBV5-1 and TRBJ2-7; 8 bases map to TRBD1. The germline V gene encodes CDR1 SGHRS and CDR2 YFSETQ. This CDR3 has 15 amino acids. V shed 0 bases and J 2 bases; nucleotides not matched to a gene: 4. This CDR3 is CASSLAPDRAYEQYF. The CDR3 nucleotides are TGCGCCAGCAGCTTGGCCCCGGACAGGGCCTACGAGCAGTACTTC.

Here the CDR3 reads CASSLDGENYGYTF. CDR3 sequence (DNA): TGTGCCAGCAGCTTAGACGGAGAAAACTATGGCTACACCTTC. The chain recombines TRBV7-3 with TRBJ1-2, with unresolved D. The CDR3 is made up of 14 amino acids. Per the germline V gene, CDR1 is SGHTA and CDR2 is FQGTGA. V lost 2 bases, J lost 2 bases, and 9 bases lay in between. Full variable domain (remainder filled in from reference TRBV7-3 and TRBJ1-2): GAGVSQTPSNKVTEKGKYVELRCDPISGHTALYWYRQSLGQGPEFLIYFQGTGAADDSGLPNDRFFAVRPEGSVSTLKIQRTERGDSAVYLCASSLDGENYGYTFGSGTRLTVV.

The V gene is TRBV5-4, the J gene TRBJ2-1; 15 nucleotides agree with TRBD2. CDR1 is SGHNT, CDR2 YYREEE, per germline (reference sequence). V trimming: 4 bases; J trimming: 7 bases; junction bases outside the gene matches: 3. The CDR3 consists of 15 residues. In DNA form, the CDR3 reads TGTGCCAGCAGCGGGGGACTAGCGGGAGGTAATGAGCAGTTCTTC. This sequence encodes CASSGGLAGGNEQFF.

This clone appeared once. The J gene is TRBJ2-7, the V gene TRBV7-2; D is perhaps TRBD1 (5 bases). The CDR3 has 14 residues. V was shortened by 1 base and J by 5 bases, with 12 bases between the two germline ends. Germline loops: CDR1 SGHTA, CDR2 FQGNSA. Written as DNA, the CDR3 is TGTGCCAGCAGCTTAGGCAGGGTGAGAAACGAGCAGTACTTC. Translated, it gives CASSLGRVRNEQYF.

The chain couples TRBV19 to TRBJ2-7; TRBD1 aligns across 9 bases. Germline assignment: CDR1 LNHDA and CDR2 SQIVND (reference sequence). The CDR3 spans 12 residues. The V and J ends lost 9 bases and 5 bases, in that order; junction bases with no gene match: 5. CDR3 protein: CASMDRGDEQYF. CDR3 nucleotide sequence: TGTGCCAGCATGGACAGGGGCGACGAGCAGTACTTC.

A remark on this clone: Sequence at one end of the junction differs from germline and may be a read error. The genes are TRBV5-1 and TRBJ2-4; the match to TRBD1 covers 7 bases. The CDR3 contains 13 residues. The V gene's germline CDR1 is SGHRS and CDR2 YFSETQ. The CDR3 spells CASSSGSGTATHF. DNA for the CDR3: TGCGCCAGCAGTTCCGGCTCCGGGACAGCAACACACTTC.

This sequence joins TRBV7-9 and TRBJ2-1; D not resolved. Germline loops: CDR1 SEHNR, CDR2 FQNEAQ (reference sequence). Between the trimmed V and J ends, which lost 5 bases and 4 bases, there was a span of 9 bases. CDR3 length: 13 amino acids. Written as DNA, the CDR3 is TGTGCCAGCAGCGCCGGACCTTACAATGAGCAGTTCTTC. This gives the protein CASSAGPYNEQFF.

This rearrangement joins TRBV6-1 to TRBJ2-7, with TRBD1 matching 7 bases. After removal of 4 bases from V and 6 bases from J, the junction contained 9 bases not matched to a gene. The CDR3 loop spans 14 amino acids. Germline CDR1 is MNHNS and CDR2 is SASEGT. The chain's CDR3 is CASSVGRGITEQYF. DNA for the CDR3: TGTGCCAGCAGTGTCGGCAGGGGGATCACCGAGCAGTACTTC.

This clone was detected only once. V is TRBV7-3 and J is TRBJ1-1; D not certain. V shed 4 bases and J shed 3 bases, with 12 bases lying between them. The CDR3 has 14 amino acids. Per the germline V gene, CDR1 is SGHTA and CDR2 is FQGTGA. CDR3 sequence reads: CASSSSGADTEAFF. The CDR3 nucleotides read TGTGCCAGCAGCTCAAGCGGCGCGGACACTGAAGCTTTCTTT.

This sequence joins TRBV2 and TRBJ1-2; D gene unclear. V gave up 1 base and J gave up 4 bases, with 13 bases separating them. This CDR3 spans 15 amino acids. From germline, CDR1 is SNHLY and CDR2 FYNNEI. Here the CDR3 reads CASSEGQLISYGYTF. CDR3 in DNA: TGTGCCAGCAGTGAAGGGCAGCTAATTTCCTATGGCTACACCTTC.

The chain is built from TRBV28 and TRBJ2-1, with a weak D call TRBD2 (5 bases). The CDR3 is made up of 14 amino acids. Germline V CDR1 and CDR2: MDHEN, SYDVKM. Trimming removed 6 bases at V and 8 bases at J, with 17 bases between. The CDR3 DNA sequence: TGTGCCAGCAGCTTGCCGAGGACTCCCCATGAGCAGTTCTTC. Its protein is CASSLPRTPHEQFF.

The CDR3 DNA follows: TGTGCCAGCAGCGTATTGCGGAGGAGGGAGCCAGGGAATGAGCAGTTCTTC. It encodes CASSVLRRREPGNEQFF. The chain has TRBV9 and TRBJ2-1; tentative D call: TRBD2 (6 bases). Germline V lookup: CDR1 SGDLS, CDR2 YYNGEE. V was trimmed by 1 base and J by 7 bases, leaving 21 bases between them. The CDR3 is 17 amino acids. The variable domain in full, completed from reference TRBV9 and TRBJ2-1, reads DSGVTQTPKHLITATGQRVTLRCSPRSGDLSVYWYQQSLDQGLQFLIQYYNGEERAKGNILERFSAQQFPDLHSELNLSSLELGDSALYFCASSVLRRREPGNEQFFGPGTRLTVL.

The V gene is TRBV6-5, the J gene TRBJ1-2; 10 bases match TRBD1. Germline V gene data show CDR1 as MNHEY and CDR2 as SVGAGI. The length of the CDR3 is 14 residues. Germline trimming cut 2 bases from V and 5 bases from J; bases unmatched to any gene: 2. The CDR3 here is CASSYKGQGYGYTF. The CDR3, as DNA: TGTGCCAGCAGTTACAAGGGACAGGGGTATGGCTACACCTTC.

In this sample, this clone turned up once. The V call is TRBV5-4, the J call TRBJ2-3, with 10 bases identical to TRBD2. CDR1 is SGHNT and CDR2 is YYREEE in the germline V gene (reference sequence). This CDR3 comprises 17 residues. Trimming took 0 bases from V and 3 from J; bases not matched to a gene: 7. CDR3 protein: CASSLAAAGGSTDTQYF. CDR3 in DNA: TGTGCCAGCAGCTTGGCCGCAGCGGGAGGGAGTACAGATACGCAGTATTTT. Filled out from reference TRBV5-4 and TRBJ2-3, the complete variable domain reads ETGVTQSPTHLIKTRGQQVTLRCSSQSGHNTVSWYQQALGQGPQFIFQYYREEENGRGNFPPRFSGLQFPNYSSELNVNALELDDSALYLCASSLAAAGGSTDTQYFGPGTRLTVL.

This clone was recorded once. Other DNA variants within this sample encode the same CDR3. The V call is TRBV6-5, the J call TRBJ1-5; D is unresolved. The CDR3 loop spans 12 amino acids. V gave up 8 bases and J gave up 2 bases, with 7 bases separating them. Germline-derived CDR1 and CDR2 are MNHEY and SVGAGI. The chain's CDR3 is CASRVGNQPQHF. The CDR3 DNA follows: TGTGCCAGCCGCGTGGGCAATCAGCCCCAGCATTTT.

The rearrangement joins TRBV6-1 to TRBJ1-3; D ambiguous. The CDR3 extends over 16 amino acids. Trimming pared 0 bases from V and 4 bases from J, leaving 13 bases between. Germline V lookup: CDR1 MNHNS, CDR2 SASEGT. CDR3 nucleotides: TGTGCCAGCAGTGAAGCCCGACAAATGGGAGGAAACACCATATATTTT. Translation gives CASSEARQMGGNTIYF.

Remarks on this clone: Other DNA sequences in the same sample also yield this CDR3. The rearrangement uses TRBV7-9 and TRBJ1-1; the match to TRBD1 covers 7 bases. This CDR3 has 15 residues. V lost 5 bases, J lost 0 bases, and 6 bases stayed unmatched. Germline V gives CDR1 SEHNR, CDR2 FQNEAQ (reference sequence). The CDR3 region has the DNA TGTGCCAGCAGCCCTCGACAGGGAATGAACACTGAAGCTTTCTTT. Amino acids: CASSPRQGMNTEAFF.

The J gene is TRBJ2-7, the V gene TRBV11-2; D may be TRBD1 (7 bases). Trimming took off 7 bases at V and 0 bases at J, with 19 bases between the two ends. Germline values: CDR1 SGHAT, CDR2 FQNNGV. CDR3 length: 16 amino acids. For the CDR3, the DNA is TGTGCCAGCACCGAAGGCAGGGGGAGGAGCTCCTACGAGCAGTACTTC. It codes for CASTEGRGRSSYEQYF.

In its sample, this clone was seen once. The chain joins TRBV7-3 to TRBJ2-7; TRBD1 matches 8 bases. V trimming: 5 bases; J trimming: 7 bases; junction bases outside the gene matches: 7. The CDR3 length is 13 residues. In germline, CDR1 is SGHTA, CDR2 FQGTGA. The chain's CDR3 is CASSLDRGGEQYF. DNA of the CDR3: TGTGCCAGCAGCCTTGACAGGGGAGGAGAGCAGTACTTC.

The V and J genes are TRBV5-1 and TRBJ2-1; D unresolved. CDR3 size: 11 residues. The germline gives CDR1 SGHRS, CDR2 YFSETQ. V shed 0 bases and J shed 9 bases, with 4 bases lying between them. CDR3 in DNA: TGCGCCAGCAGCTTGGCTCGTGAGCAGTTCTTC. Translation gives CASSLAREQFF.